There are a few counts of the clone carrying this T cell receptor beta chain. What it recognizes is unknown. Reverse transcription of extracted RNA yielded cDNA, which provided the sequencing template. Clones were sequenced by immunoSEQ multiplex PCR, and TCRdb holds only the in-frame ones, with some missing. The sample has about 150,000 clones, around 50% seen once. This entry comes from a study of CD8+ T cells in alopecia areata. Study at large: Scoring of treated patients' severity used the percentage of affected scalp area.

Treatment meaning: oral pan-JAK inhibitor, 5-10 mg twice daily. Study-wide results and caveats: Lesional tissue from the scalp (especially in alopecia totalis/universalis) showed higher clonality than normal scalp.

The CDR3 is 16 residues long. The V segment lost 0 bases and the J segment 4 bases; nucleotides outside the gene matches: 6. From germline, CDR1 is GTSNPN and CDR2 SVGIG (reference sequence). The chain uses TRBV30 and TRBJ2-1; 10 bases match TRBD1. The receptor's source is a human donor with alopecia areata. The sequenced sample was CD8+ T cells sorted from blood, obtained at week 4, from a patient treated with tofacitinib. The CDR3 DNA reads TGTGCCTGGAGTGTAATGAGGGACAGGGGTTACAATGAGCAGTTCTTC. It specifies CAWSVMRDRGYNEQFF.